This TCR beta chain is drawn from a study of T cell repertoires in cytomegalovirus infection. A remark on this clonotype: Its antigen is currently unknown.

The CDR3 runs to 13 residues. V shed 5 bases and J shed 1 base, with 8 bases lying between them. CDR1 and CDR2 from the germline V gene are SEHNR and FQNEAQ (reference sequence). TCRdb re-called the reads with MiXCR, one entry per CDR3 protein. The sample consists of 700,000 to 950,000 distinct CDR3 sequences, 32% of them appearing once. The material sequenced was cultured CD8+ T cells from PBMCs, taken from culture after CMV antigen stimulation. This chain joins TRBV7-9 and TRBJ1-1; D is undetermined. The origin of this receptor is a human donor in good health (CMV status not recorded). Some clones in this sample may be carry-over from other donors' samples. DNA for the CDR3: TGTGCCAGCAGCCCGATCGAGAACACTGAAGCTTTCTTT. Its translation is CASSPIENTEAFF.